This TCR beta chain was identified in a study of control samples from healthy donors and cancer patients (dated by TCRdb to between 2020 and 2021). Notes on this clone: Its antigen target is currently unknown. The record has no base qualities; no much larger clone is one base away.

The protocol used for the library was the immunoSEQ multiplex PCR assay. The source is immuneACCESS, and TCRdb retained only in-frame sequences with V and J called. Part of the clones is not carried over; for the studies checked, unresolved V genes explain less than half of this, and the remainder is unexplained. The sample contains about 170,000 clones, roughly 95% of them found a single time. Together, the top ten hold roughly 4.3% of the sample. Sequencing was performed on blood. The receptor was derived from a woman in her sixties or seventies in good health.

The CDR3 here reads CASSKTGGRTEAFF. In nucleotides, the sequence is TGCGCCAGCAGTAAGACAGGGGGAAGAACTGAAGCTTTCTTT. In this chain, TRBV23-1 is recombined with TRBJ1-1, and TRBD1 aligns with 9 junction nucleotides. TRBV23-1 qualifies as an ORF whose function is uncertain. Inclusive of the bounding cysteine and phenylalanine, the CDR3 is 14 residues long. Solely the CDR3 DNA is kept, with 42 bases framed from the first base. Relative to germline, V is missing 5 bases and J is missing 5 bases, with 6 bases of the junction outside any gene match.